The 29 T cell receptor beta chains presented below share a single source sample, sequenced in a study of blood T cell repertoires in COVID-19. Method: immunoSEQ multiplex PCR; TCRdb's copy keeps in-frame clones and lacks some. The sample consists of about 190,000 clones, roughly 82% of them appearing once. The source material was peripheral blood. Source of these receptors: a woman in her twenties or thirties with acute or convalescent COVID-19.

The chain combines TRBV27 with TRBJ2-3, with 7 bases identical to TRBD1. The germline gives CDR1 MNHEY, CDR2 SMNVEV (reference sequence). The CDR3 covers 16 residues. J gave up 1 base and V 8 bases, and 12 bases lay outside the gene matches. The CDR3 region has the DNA TGTGCCAGCGGAGAGACAGGGACCCTAGGCACAGATACGCAGTATTTT. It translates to CASGETGTLGTDTQYF.

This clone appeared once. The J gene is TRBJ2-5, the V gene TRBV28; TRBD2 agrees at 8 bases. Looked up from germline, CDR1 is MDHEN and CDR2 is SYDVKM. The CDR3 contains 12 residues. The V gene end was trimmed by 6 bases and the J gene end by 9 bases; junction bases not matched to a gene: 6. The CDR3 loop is CASSLSSGAQYF. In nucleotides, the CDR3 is TGTGCCAGCAGCCTGAGTAGCGGGGCCCAGTACTTC. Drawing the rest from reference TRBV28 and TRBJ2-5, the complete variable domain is DVKVTQSSRYLVKRTGEKVFLECVQDMDHENMFWYRQDPGLGLRLIYFSYDVKMKEKGDIPEGYSVSREKKERFSLILESASTNQTSMYLCASSLSSGAQYFGPGTRLLVL.

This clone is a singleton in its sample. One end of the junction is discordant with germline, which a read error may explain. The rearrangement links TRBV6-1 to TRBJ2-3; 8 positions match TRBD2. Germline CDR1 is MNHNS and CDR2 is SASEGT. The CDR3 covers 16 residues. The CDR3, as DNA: TGTGCCAGCGGTGAAGGCGCGGGAGGCGGCACAGATACGCAGTATTTT. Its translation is CASGEGAGGGTDTQYF.

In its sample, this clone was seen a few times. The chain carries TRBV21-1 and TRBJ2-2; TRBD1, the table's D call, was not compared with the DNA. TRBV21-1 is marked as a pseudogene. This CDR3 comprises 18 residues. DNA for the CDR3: TGTGCCAGCAGCAAAGTAGGACAGGGGGAAACGAACACCGGGGAGCTGTTTTTT. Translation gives CASSKVGQGETNTGELFF.

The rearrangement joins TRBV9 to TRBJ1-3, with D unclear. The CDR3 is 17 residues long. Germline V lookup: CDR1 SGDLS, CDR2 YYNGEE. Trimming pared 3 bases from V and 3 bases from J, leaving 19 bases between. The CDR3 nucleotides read TGTGCCAGCAGCGCGCCCCAAGGGATGGACTATGGAAACACCATATATTTT. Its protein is CASSAPQGMDYGNTIYF. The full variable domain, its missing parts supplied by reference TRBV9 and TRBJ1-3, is DSGVTQTPKHLITATGQRVTLRCSPRSGDLSVYWYQQSLDQGLQFLIQYYNGEERAKGNILERFSAQQFPDLHSELNLSSLELGDSALYFCASSAPQGMDYGNTIYFGEGSWLTVV.

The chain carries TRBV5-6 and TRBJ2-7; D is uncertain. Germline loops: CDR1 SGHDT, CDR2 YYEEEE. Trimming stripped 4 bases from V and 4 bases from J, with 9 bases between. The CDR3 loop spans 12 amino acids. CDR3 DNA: TGTGCCAGCAGCACGCGGCTGTACGAGCAGTACTTC. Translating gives CASSTRLYEQYF.

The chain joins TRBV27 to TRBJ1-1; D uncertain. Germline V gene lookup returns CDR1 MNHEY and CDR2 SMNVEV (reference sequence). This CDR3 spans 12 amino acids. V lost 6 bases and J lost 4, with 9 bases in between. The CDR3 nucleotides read TGTGCCAGCAGGTCGGGAGGCACTGAAGCTTTCTTT. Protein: CASRSGGTEAFF.

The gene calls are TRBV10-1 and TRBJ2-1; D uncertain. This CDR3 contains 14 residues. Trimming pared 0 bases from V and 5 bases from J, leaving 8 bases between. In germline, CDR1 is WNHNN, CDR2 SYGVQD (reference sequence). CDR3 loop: CASSESRRDNEQFF. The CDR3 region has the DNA TGCGCCAGCAGTGAGTCGAGGCGAGACAATGAGCAGTTCTTC.

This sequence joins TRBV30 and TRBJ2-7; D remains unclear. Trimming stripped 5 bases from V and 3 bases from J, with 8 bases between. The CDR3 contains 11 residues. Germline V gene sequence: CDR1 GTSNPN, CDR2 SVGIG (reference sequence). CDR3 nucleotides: TGTGCCTGGCTTAACAACTACGAGCAGTACTTC. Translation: CAWLNNYEQYF. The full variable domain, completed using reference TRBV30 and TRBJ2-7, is SQTIHQWPATLVQPVGSPLSLECTVEGTSNPNLYWYRQAAGRGLQLLFYSVGIGQISSEVPQNLSASRPQDRQFILSSKKLLLSDSGFYLCAWLNNYEQYFGPGTRLTVT.

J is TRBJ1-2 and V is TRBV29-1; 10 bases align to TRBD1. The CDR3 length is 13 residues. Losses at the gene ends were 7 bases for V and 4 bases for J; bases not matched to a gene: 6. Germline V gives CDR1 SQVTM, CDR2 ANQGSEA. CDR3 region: CSATGQGIYGYTF. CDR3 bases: TGCAGCGCTACGGGACAGGGGATCTATGGCTACACCTTC.

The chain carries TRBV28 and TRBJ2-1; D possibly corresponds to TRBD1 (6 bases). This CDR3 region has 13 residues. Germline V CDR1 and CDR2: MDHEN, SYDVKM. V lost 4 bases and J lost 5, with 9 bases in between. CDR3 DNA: TGTGCCAGCAGTTCCTCAGGGGACAATGAGCAGTTCTTC. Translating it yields CASSSSGDNEQFF.

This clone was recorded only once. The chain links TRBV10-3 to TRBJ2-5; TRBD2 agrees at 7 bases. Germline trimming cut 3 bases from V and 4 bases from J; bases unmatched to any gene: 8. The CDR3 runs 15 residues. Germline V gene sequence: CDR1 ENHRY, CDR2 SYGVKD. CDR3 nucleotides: TGTGCCATCAGTGAAGGGGCGGGAGCGAGAGAGACCCAGTACTTC. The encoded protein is CAISEGAGARETQYF.

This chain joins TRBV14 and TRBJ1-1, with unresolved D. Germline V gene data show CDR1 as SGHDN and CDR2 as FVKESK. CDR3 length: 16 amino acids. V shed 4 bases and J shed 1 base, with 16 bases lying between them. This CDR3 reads CASSLVTARSNTEAFF. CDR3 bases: TGTGCCAGCAGCCTCGTCACGGCGAGGTCGAACACTGAAGCTTTCTTT. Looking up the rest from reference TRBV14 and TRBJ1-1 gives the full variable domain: EAGVTQFPSHSVIEKGQTVTLRCDPISGHDNLYWYRRVMGKEIKFLLHFVKESKQDESGMPNNRFLAERTGGTYSTLKVQPAELEDSGVYFCASSLVTARSNTEAFFGQGTRLTVV.

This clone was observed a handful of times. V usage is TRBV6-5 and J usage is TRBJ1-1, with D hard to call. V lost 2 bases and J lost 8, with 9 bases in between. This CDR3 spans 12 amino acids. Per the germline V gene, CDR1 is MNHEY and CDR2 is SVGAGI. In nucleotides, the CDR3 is TGTGCCAGCAGTTACGGCGGGCCCGAAGCTTTCTTT. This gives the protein CASSYGGPEAFF.

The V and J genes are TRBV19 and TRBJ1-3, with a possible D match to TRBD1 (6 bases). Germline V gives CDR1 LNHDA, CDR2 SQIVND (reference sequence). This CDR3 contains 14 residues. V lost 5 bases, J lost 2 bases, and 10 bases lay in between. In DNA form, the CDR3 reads TGTGCCAGTAGTGTGCGGACAGCTGGAAACACCATATATTTT. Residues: CASSVRTAGNTIYF.

The CDR3 DNA reads as TGTGCCAGCAGCCCGGGGACAGCCAACACTGAAGCTTTCTTT. This codes for CASSPGTANTEAFF. The rearrangement joins TRBV11-2 to TRBJ1-1; 7 positions agree with TRBD1. Germline V gene data show CDR1 as SGHAT and CDR2 as FQNNGV. The CDR3 contains 14 residues. The trim removed 5 bases at V and 2 bases at J, leaving 5 bases unmatched.

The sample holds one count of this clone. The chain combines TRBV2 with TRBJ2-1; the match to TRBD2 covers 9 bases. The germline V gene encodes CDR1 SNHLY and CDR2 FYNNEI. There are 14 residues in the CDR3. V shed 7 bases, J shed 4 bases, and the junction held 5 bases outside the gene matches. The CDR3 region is CASTPLAGYNEQFF. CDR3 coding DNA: TGTGCCAGCACGCCCCTAGCGGGGTACAATGAGCAGTTCTTC.

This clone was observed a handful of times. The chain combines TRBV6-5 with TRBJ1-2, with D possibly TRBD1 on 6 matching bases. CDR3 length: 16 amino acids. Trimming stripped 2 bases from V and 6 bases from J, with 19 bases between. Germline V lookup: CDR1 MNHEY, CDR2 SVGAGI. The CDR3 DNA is TGTGCCAGCAGTTACCTGGGGGGGGCGTCCATGGATGGCTACACCTTC. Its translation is CASSYLGGASMDGYTF.

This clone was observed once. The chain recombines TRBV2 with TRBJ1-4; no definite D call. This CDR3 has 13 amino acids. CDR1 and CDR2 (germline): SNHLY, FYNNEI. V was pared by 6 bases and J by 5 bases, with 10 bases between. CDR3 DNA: TGTGCCAGCAGGTTTGACTACAATGAAAAACTGTTTTTT. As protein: CASRFDYNEKLFF.

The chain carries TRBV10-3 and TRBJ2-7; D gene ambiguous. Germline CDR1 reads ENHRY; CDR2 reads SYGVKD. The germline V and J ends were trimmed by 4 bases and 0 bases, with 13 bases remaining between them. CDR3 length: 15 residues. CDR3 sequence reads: CAISVDLRSSYEQYF. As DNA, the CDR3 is TGTGCCATCAGTGTTGATCTGAGGAGCTCCTACGAGCAGTACTTC.

The CDR3 nucleotides are TGTGCCAGCAGTTTAAAGGGGCGCAATCAGCCCCAGCATTTT. Its protein product is CASSLKGRNQPQHF. The rearrangement links TRBV28 to TRBJ1-5, with D tentatively TRBD1 (5 bases). CDR1 is MDHEN, CDR2 SYDVKM, per germline. V was cut by 2 bases and J by 2 bases, with 7 bases left in between. The CDR3 is made up of 14 amino acids.

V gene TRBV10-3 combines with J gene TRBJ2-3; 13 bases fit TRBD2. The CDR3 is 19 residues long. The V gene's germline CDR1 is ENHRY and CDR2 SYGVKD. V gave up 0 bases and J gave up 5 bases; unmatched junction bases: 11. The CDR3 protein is CAISESAPGLAGMEDTQYF. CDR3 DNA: TGTGCCATCAGTGAGTCGGCCCCGGGACTAGCGGGAATGGAAGATACGCAGTATTTT.

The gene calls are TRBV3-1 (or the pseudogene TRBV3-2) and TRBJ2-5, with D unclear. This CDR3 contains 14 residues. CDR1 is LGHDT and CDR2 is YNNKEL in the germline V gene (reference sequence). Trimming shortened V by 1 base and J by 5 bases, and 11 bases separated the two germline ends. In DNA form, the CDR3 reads TGTGCCAGCAGCCAAGGGCAGGCGTGGGAGACCCAGTACTTC. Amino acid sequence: CASSQGQAWETQYF.

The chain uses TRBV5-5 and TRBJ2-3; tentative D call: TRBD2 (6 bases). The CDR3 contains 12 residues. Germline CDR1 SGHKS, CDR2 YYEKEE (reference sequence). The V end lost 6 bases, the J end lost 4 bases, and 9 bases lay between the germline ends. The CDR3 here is CASTTGADTQYF. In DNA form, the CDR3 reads TGTGCCAGCACTACGGGGGCAGATACGCAGTATTTT.

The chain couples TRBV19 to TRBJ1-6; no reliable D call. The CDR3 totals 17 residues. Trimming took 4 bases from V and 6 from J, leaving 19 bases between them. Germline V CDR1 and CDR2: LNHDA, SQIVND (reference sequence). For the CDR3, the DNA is TGTGCCAGTAGTACCCCCCGACACCGCCGATCTAATTCACCCCTCCACTTT. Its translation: CASSTPRHRRSNSPLHF. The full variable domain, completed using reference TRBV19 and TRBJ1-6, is DGGITQSPKYLFRKEGQNVTLSCEQNLNHDAMYWYRQDPGQGLRLIYYSQIVNDFQKGDIAEGYSVSREKKESFPLTVTSAQKNPTAFYLCASSTPRHRRSNSPLHFGNGTRLTVT.

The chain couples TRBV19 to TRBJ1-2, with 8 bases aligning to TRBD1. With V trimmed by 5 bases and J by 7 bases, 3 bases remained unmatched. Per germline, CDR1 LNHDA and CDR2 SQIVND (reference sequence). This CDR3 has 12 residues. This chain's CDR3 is CASSVGQGGYTF. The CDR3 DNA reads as TGTGCCAGTAGTGTCGGACAGGGTGGCTACACCTTC.

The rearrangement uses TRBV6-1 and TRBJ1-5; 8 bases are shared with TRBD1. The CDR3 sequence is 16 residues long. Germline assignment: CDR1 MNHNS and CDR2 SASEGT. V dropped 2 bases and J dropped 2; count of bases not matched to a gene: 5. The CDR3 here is CASSEQDRDGNQPQHF. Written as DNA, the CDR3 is TGTGCCAGCAGTGAACAGGACAGGGATGGCAATCAGCCCCAGCATTTT.

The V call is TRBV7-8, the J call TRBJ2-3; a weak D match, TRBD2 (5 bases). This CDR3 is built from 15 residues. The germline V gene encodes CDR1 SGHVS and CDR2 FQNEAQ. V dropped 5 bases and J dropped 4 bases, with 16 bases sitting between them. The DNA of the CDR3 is TGTGCCAGCAGCCCCGGAGAGCGGCCTTCAGATACGCAGTATTTT. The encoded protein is CASSPGERPSDTQYF.

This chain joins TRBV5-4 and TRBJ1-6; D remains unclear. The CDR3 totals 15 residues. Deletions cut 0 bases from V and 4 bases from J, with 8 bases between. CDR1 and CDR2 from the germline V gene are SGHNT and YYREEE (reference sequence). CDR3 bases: TGTGCCAGCAGCTTGGGGCAGGTATATAATTCACCCCTCCACTTT. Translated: CASSLGQVYNSPLHF.